These 14 T cell receptor beta chains were all obtained from the same sample, sequenced in a study of liver allograft versus peripheral blood T cells. Study at large: Repertoires from peripheral blood of liver transplant recipients were compared with those inside their transplanted livers.

MiXCR, applied by TCRdb to the reads, yields one record per CDR3 protein. The table has 9,700 or so distinct CDR3 sequences, roughly 25% seen once. These receptor sequences come from a human patient who had a liver transplant. Part of the T cells may come from the graft donor.

Concerning this clonotype itself: A single base is all that separates this from a far larger clone, so a read error is likely. The V and J genes are TRBV10-3 and TRBJ1-2; 10 bases are a match to TRBD1. V trimming: 5 bases; J trimming: 4 bases; junction bases outside the gene matches: 10. The length of the CDR3 is 16 residues. Per the germline V gene, CDR1 is ENHRY and CDR2 is SYGVKD. DNA of the CDR3: TGTGCCATCAGTTACTCTAGGACAGGGGGAAGCTATGGCTACACCTTC. It yields the protein CAISYSRTGGSYGYTF.

V is TRBV5-1 and J is TRBJ2-5; 9 bases agree with TRBD1. The CDR3 extends over 17 amino acids. Germline V gives CDR1 SGHRS, CDR2 YFSETQ. Trimming at V came to 3 bases and at J to 4 bases, leaving 13 bases not matched to a gene. The CDR3 coding sequence is TGCGCCAGCAGCTCGGGGGTTACAGGGGGCGTGGGAGAGACCCAGTACTTC. Its translation: CASSSGVTGGVGETQYF.

The chain carries TRBV20-1 and TRBJ2-1, with 11 bases that match TRBD1. The CDR3 totals 15 residues. The germline CDR1 and CDR2 sequences are DFQATT and SNEGSKA (reference sequence). Unmatched junction bases numbered 7, after V lost 3 bases and J lost 6 bases. CDR3 in amino acids: CSARTGQGVGNEQFF. The CDR3 DNA is TGCAGTGCTAGGACGGGACAGGGGGTCGGCAATGAGCAGTTCTTC.

The chain couples TRBV11-2 to TRBJ2-7; D uncertain. Germline loops: CDR1 SGHAT, CDR2 FQNNGV. The CDR3 contains 12 residues. V shed 1 base and J shed 0 bases, with 1 base lying between them. The CDR3 DNA sequence: TGTGCCAGCAGCTTAGGCTCCTACGAGCAGTACTTC. It translates to CASSLGSYEQYF.

The chain joins TRBV27 to TRBJ1-1, with TRBD1 matching over 8 bases. Germline CDR1 MNHEY, CDR2 SMNVEV (reference sequence). J was trimmed by 4 bases and V by 4 bases; bases with no gene match: 8. The CDR3 extends over 15 amino acids. CDR3 nucleotide sequence: TGTGCCAGCAGTTCTTTAGACAGGGGCGGCACTGAAGCTTTCTTT. Amino acid sequence: CASSSLDRGGTEAFF.

In this sample, this clonotype is medium-sized (0.01 to 0.1%). The chain is built from TRBV19 and TRBJ1-5; tentative D call: TRBD1 (5 bases). Trimming removed 5 bases at V and 6 bases at J, with 17 bases between. The CDR3 consists of 15 residues. Germline CDR1 LNHDA, CDR2 SQIVND (reference sequence). In DNA form, the CDR3 reads TGTGCCAGTAGTGGTCCTCAGGGAGCCGGTCAGCCCCAGCATTTT. This codes for CASSGPQGAGQPQHF.

This clonotype has only a few counts. The chain uses TRBV2 and TRBJ1-2; D might be TRBD1 (5 bases). Germline CDR1 reads SNHLY; CDR2 reads FYNNEI. This CDR3 spans 15 amino acids. V lost 4 bases and J lost 6, with 18 bases in between. This chain's CDR3 is CASSVTREALDGYTF. The CDR3 bases are TGTGCCAGCAGTGTCACCAGGGAAGCGCTCGATGGCTACACCTTC.

The chain combines TRBV28 with TRBJ1-2; 8 bases are shared with TRBD1. Germline CDR1 reads MDHEN; CDR2 reads SYDVKM. The CDR3 contains 15 residues. V was pared by 10 bases and J by 2 bases, with 12 bases of the junction left unmatched. CDR3 region: CAIQGPQGDNYGYTF. The CDR3 DNA is TGTGCCATCCAAGGCCCACAGGGGGACAACTATGGCTACACCTTC.

This sequence joins TRBV7-2 and TRBJ2-5; D is unresolved. V was pared by 4 bases and J by 1 base, with 7 bases between. The CDR3 has 13 residues. Germline V gene lookup returns CDR1 SGHTA and CDR2 FQGNSA. CDR3: CASSSVTQETQYF. The CDR3 DNA follows: TGTGCCAGCAGCTCGGTCACCCAAGAGACCCAGTACTTC.

By share of the sample, this clonotype is medium-sized. The rearrangement links TRBV24-1 to TRBJ2-3; the match to TRBD2 covers 8 bases. The CDR3 length is 16 residues. Losses at the gene ends were 4 bases for V and 5 bases for J; bases not matched to a gene: 10. Germline values: CDR1 KGHDR, CDR2 SFDVKD. The CDR3 here is CATSDHSGGDVDTQYF. In nucleotides, the CDR3 is TGTGCCACCAGTGACCACTCCGGGGGGGATGTAGATACGCAGTATTTT.

This clonotype was counted many times. The rearrangement links TRBV20-1 to TRBJ2-1, with a weak D call TRBD1 (5 bases). From germline, CDR1 is DFQATT and CDR2 SNEGSKA (reference sequence). This CDR3 has 13 amino acids. V was pared by 0 bases and J by 4 bases, with 7 bases between. The CDR3 sequence: CSARDDRYNEQFF. The CDR3 DNA follows: TGCAGTGCTAGAGATGACAGATACAATGAGCAGTTCTTC.

This clonotype qualifies as medium-sized (0.01 to 0.1%). The CDR3 loop reads CASSPGTGRLGNQPQHF. The CDR3 bases are TGTGCCAGTAGTCCCGGGACAGGTCGGTTAGGCAATCAGCCCCAGCATTTT. The gene calls are TRBV19 and TRBJ1-5, with 8 bases fitting TRBD1. Germline lookup yields CDR1 LNHDA and CDR2 SQIVND (reference sequence). Trimming took 5 bases from V and 2 from J; bases not matched to a gene: 11. CDR3 length: 17 amino acids.

V usage is TRBV20-1 and J usage is TRBJ2-5, with 8 bases lining up with TRBD1. The CDR3 contains 13 residues. Trimming cost V 5 bases and J 0 bases; bases outside gene matches: 2. Germline assignment: CDR1 DFQATT and CDR2 SNEGSKA (reference sequence). Here the CDR3 DNA reads TGCAGTGCTGTGGGACAGGACCAAGAGACCCAGTACTTC. It yields the protein CSAVGQDQETQYF.

This clonotype is categorized as medium-sized. This CDR3 reads CASSPGSPAGEKLFF. The CDR3 region has the DNA TGTGCCAGCAGCCCCGGTAGCCCAGCCGGAGAAAAACTGTTTTTT. V gene TRBV7-9 combines with J gene TRBJ1-4; D remains unclear. Trimming pared 5 bases from V and 8 bases from J, leaving 18 bases between. Germline values: CDR1 SEHNR, CDR2 FQNEAQ (reference sequence). There are 15 residues in the CDR3.